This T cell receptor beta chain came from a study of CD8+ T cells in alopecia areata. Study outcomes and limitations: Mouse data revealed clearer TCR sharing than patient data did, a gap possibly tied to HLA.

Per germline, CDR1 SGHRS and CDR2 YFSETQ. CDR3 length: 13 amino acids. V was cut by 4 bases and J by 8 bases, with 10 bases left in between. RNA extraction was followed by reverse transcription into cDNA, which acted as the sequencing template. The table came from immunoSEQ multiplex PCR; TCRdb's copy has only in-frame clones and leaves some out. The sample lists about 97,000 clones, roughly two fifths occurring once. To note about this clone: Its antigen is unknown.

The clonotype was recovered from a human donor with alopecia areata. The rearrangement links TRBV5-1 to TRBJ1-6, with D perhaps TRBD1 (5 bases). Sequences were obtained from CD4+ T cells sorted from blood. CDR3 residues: CASSVLQDSPLHF. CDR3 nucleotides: TGCGCCAGCAGCGTGTTACAGGATTCACCCCTCCACTTT. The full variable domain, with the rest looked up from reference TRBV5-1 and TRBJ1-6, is KAGVTQTPRYLIKTRGQQVTLSCSPISGHRSVSWYQQTPGQGLQFLFEYFSETQRNKGNFPGRFSGRQFSNSRSEMNVSTLELGDSALYLCASSVLQDSPLHFGNGTRLTVT.